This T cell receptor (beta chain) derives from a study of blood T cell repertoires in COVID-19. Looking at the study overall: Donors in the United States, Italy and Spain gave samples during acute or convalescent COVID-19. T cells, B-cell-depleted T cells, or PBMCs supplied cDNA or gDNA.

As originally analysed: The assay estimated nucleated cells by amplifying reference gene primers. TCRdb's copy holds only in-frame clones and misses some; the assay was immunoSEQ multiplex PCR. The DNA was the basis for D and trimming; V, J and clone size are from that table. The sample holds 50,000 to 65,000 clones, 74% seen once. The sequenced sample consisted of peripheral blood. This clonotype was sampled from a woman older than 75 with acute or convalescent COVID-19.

The CDR3 spells CASGFYLKDTQYF. Written as DNA, the CDR3 is TGTGCTAGTGGTTTCTATCTCAAAGATACGCAGTATTTT. This sequence joins TRBV12-5 and TRBJ2-3; D is unclear. The CDR3 spans 13 residues. V was trimmed by 3 bases and J by 5 bases, leaving 9 bases between them. Germline V gene data show CDR1 as LGHNT and CDR2 as FRNRAP.